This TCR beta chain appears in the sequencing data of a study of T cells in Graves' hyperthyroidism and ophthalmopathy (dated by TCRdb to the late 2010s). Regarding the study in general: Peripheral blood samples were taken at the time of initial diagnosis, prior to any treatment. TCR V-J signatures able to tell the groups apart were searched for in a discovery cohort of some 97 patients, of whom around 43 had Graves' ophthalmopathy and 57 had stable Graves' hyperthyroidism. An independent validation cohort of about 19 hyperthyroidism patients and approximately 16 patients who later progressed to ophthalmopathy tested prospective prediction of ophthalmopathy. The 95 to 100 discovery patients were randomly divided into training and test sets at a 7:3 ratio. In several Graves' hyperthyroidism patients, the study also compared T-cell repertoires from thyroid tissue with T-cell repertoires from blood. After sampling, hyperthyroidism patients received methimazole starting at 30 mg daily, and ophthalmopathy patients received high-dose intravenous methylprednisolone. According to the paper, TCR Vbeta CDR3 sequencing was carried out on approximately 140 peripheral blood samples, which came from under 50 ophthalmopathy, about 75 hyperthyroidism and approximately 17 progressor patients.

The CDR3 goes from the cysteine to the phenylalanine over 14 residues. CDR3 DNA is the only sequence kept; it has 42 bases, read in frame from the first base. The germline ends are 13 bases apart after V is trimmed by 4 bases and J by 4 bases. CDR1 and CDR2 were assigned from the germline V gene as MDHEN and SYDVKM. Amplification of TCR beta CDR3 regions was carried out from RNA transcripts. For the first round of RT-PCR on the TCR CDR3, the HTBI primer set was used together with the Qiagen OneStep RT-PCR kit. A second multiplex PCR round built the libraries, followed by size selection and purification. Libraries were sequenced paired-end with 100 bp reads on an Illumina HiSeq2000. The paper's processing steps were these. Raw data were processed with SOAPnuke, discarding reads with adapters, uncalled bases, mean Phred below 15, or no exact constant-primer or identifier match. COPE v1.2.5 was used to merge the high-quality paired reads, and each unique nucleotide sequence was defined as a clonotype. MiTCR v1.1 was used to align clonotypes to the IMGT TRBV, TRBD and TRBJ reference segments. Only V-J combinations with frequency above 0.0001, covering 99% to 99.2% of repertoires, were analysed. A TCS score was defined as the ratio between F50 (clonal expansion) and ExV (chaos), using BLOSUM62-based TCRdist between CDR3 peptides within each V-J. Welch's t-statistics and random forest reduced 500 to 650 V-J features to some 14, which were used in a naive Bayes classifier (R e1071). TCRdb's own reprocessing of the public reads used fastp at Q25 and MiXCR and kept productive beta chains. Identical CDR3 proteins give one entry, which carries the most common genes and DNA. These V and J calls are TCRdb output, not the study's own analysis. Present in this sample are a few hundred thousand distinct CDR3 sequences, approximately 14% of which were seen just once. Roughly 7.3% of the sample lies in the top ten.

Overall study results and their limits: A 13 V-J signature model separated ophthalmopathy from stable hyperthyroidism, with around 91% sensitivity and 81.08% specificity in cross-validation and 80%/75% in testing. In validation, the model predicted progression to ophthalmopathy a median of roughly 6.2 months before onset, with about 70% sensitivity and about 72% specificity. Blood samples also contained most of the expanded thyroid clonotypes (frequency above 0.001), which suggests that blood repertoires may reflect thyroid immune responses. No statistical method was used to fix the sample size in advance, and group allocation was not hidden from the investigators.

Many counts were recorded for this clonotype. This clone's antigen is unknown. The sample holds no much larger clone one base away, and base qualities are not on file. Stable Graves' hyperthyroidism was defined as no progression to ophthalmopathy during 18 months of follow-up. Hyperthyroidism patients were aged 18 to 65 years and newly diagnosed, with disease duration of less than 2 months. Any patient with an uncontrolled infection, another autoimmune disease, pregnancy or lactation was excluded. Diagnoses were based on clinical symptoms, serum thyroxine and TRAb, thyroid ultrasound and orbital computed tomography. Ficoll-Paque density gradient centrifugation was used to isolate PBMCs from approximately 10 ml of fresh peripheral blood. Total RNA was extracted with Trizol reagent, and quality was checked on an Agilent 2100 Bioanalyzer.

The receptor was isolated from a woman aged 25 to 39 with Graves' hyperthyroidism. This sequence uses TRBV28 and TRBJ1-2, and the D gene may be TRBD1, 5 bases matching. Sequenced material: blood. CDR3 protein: CASSSAGVGYGYTF. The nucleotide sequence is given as TGTGCCAGCAGTTCGGCGGGGGTAGGCTATGGCTACACCTTC.